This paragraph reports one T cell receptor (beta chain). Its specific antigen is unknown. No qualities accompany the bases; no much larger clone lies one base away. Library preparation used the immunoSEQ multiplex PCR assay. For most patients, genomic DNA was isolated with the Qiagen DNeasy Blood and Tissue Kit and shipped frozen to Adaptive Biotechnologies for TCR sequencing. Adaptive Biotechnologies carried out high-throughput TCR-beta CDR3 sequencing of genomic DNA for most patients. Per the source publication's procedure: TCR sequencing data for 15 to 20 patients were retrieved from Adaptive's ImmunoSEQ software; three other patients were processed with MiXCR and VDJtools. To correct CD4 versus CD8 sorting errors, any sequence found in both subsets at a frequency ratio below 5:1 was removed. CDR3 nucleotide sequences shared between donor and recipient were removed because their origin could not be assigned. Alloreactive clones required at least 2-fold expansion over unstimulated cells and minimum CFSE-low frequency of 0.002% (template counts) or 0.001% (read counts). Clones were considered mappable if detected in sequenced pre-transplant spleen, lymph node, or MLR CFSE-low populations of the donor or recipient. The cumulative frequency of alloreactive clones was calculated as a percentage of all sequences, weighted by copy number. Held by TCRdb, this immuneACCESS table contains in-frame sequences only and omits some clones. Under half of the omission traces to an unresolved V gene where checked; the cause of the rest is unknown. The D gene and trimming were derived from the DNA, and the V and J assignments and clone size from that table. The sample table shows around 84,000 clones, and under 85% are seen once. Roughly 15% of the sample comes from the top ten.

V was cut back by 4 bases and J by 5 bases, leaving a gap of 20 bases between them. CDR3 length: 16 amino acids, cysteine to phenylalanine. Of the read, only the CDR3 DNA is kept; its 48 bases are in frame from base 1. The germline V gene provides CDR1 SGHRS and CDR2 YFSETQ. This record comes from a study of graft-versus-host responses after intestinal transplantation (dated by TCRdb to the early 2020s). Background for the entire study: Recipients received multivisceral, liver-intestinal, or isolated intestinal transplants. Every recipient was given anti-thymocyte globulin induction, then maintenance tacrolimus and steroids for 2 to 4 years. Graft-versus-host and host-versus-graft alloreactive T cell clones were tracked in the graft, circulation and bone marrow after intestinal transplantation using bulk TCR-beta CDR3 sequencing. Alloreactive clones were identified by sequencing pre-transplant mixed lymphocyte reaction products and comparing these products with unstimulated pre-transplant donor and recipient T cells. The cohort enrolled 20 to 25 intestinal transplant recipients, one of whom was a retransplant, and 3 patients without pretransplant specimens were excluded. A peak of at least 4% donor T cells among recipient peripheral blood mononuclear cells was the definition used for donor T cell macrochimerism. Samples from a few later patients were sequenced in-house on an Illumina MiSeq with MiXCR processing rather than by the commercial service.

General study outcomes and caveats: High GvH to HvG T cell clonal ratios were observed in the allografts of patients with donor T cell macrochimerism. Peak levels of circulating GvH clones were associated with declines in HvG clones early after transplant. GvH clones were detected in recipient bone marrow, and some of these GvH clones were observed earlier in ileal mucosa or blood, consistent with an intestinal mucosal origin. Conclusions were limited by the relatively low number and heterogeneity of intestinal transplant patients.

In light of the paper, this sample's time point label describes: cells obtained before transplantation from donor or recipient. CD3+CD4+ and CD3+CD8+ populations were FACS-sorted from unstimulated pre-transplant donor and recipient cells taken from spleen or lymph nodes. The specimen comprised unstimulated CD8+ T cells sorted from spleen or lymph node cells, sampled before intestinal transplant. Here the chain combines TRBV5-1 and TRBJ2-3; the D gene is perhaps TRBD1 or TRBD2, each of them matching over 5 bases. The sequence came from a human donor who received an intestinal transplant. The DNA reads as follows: TGCGCCAGCAGCATGACCGGGACGGCGTGGGGAGATACGCAGTATTTT. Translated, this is CASSMTGTAWGDTQYF.